This entry concerns a single TCR beta chain. The sample originates from a study of blood T cell repertoires in COVID-19. The wider study: There were acute and convalescent COVID-19 samples, and they came from the United States, Italy and Spain. PBMCs, B-cell-depleted T cells, or T cells provided the cDNA or gDNA that made up the material.

The germline gives CDR1 MNHNS, CDR2 SASEGT. CDR3 length equals 16 residues. Trimming removed 1 base from V and 7 bases from J, with 17 bases in between. Original processing methods: Nucleated cell number was recorded as an estimate derived from reference gene primer amplification. Sequenced by immunoSEQ multiplex PCR; TCRdb stores in-frame clones only, minus some. V and J calls and clone size are copied from that table; D and trimming were computed from the DNA. The profile shows about 200,000 clones, around nine tenths of them singletons. The sample taken for sequencing was peripheral blood. The clonotype comes from a man between 18 and 35 years old with active or convalescent COVID-19. This chain joins TRBV6-1 and TRBJ1-5, with D possibly being TRBD1 (6 bases). For the CDR3, the DNA is TGTGCCAGCAGTGAAGGAGTACAGGGTATTGGGCAGCCCCAGCATTTT. Translated, it gives CASSEGVQGIGQPQHF.